This T cell receptor beta chain came from a study of glioma-infiltrating T cells. Overall study results and limits: Above-expected tissue-blood divergence occurred in all gliomas, most in low-grade ones. CDR3 overlap between tissue and blood was very small.

Using RNA template, CDR3s of TCR alpha and beta were amplified with iRepertoire arm-PCR. TCRdb called the multiplex PCR reads again in MiXCR, with one record for every CDR3 protein. Of more than 90,000 distinct CDR3 sequences in the sample, around 37% were seen once. This clonotype occurred a few times. Its target is unknown. Sequenced input: glioma tissue, nonneoplastic brain tissue, or PBMCs (not recorded which). The receptor comes from a human donor with low-grade glioma or glioblastoma, undergoing nonglioma brain surgery, or in good health (not recorded which).

The CDR3 is CSARASGYYEQFF. CDR3 in DNA: TGCAGTGCTAGAGCCTCTGGATACTATGAGCAGTTCTTC. The J gene is TRBJ2-1, the V gene TRBV20-1; D gene ambiguous. Germline CDR1 reads DFQATT; CDR2 reads SNEGSKA (reference sequence). V lost 1 base and J lost 8, with 12 bases in between. There are 13 residues in the CDR3.